This TCR beta chain came from a study of blood T cell repertoires in COVID-19. Across the study: The cDNA or gDNA used as material had been derived from T cells, B-cell-depleted T cells, or PBMCs.

The CDR3 extends over 15 amino acids. Germline V gene lookup returns CDR1 SGHRS and CDR2 YFSETQ. V dropped 4 bases and J dropped 0 bases, with 13 bases sitting between them. The protocol was immunoSEQ multiplex PCR, while the TCRdb copy is restricted to in-frame clones and leaves out a portion. Counted here are approximately 75,000 clones, less than 90% occurring once; the ten biggest clones make up 5.5% to 7%. The origin of this receptor is a man aged 80 or over with COVID-19, enrolled during active disease. Input material: peripheral blood. The J gene is TRBJ2-5, the V gene TRBV5-1; D gene uncertain. CDR3 in DNA: TGCGCCAGCAGCCCCACGCCTACGAACCAAGAGACCCAGTACTTC. The encoded protein is CASSPTPTNQETQYF.